This TCR beta chain was observed in a study of shared clonotypes between healthy human individuals. Study-level results: Relative to their counterparts shared across all four donors, non-shared clonotypes exhibited diminished generation probabilities.

Naive CD45RA+ and memory CD45RA-negative subsets were split from CD4+ cells. Of note for this clone: Its antigen remains unidentified.

Germline loops: CDR1 GTSNPN, CDR2 SVGIG (reference sequence). This CDR3 contains 12 residues. V was trimmed by 7 bases and J by 2 bases, leaving 12 bases between them. Sequencing used immunoSEQ multiplex PCR; TCRdb keeps in-frame clones, though not all of them. The sample includes about 2 million clones, 85% to 95% seen only once; the top ten take 0.1% to 0.15%. The clonotype comes from a man in his late teens or twenties in good health. Sequenced input: naive CD4+ T cells sorted from blood. Noted subset: CD45RA+ positively selected. This chain joins TRBV30 and TRBJ2-7, with D perhaps TRBD1 (5 bases). The CDR3 nucleotides read TGTGCCTCAGGGTCCGCGCCCTACGAGCAGTACTTC. It is translated as CASGSAPYEQYF.